This is a list of T cell receptor beta chains from one sample in a study of blood T cell repertoires in COVID-19. The method was immunoSEQ multiplex PCR; TCRdb's version includes in-frame clones alone and lacks a portion of them. This sample has some 48,000 clones, with about 92% found just once. Sequenced: peripheral blood. These receptor sequences come from a man aged 70-80 years with active COVID-19. The CDR3 runs from the conserved cysteine through the conserved F or W. The order of the fields is V gene, clone size, D gene, CDR3 protein. A D gene is named only where the DNA matches it firmly. The size entry is marked missing in some rows and otherwise reads once, few, many or a size class.

>TRBV30|NA|TRBD2
CAWGTSGYNEQFF
>TRBV28|NA|NA
CASSLAGANTGELFF
>TRBV30|NA|TRBD1
CAWSVPGARGRETQYF
>TRBV4-2|NA|NA
CASSQEEQREAFF
>TRBV12-3/TRBV12-4|once|NA
CASSGPSSYEQYF
>TRBV6-2/TRBV6-3|few|NA
CASSYSSTGEQFF
>TRBV5-4|once|TRBD2
CASSKSGSPTGELFF
>TRBV2|NA|TRBD1
CASSGDSYEQYF
>TRBV21-1|NA|NA
CASNKLGQGRSNQPQHF
>TRBV27|NA|NA
CASSLFARSPYNEQFF
>TRBV7-2|NA|NA
CASSLDRELYNEQFF
>TRBV21-1|NA|NA
CASRDRVSGANVLTF
>TRBV28|once|NA
CASGTSTYEQYF
>TRBV12-3/TRBV12-4|NA|NA
CASSFTGYSPLHF
>TRBV7-9|few|NA
CASTRGGEQPQHF
>TRBV7-2|NA|TRBD1
CASSPGTGWETQYF
>TRBV5-5|NA|TRBD1
CASSYRGPDTQYF
>TRBV10-3|NA|NA
CAISEQRYSSYNEQFF
>TRBV4-3|NA|NA
CASSPGLVPPYEQYF
>TRBV9|NA|TRBD1
CASSVDGTGVRETQYF
>TRBV3-1/TRBV3-2|NA|NA
CASSAQWVGVYNEQFF
>TRBV29-1|NA|NA
CSVGPRGRAGIGDSYNEQFF
>TRBV4-3|NA|TRBD2
CASSQEGTSGTTDTQYF
>TRBV5-1|NA|TRBD2
CASSSLAGGNEQFF
>TRBV11-2|medium-sized|NA
CASSLESRFYGYTF
>TRBV7-6|NA|TRBD2
CASSTQTSGRGEQYF
>TRBV7-9|NA|NA
CASSFRPSATDNEQFF
>TRBV7-4|NA|NA
CASSMGGHDLAGGYEQYF
>TRBV11-2|NA|NA
CASSLDGSRGYGYTF
>TRBV6-5|once|TRBD1
CASSYSTGGSREQYF
>TRBV7-8|NA|TRBD1
CASSHRGNGDTQYF
>TRBV19|NA|TRBD2
CASTPGRSSYNEQFF
>TRBV28|NA|NA
CASTPFGRGFYNSPLHF
>TRBV5-1|NA|NA
CASSLGTRGYTF
>TRBV19|NA|TRBD1
CASSFLGTGWNEQYF
>TRBV18|once|TRBD1
CASSPGTGVREQYF
>TRBV7-8|NA|NA
CASSLVGGPSDTQYF
>TRBV6-2/TRBV6-3|NA|NA
CASSWGPLGEKLFF
>TRBV7-2|NA|NA
CASSPREGGPYGYTF
>TRBV7-2|NA|NA
CASSPRGGELETQYF
>TRBV7-6|NA|TRBD1
CASSGWDSANEKLFF
>TRBV2|NA|TRBD2
CASAGIAGGPPHNEQFF
>TRBV11-2|NA|NA
CASSSWDISSYNEQFF
>TRBV29-1|NA|TRBD1
CSVRTGGKVGGYTF
>TRBV5-4|once|NA
CASSRDSHSEAFF